This is a list of T cell receptor beta chains from one sample in a study of shared clonotypes between healthy human individuals. The assay was immunoSEQ multiplex PCR, and TCRdb's table has in-frame clones only and misses some. The sample shows about 580,000 clones, 95% to 98% of them seen only once. Sequenced input: naive CD8+ T cells sorted from blood. The receptors here all came from a man aged 25 to 40 in good health. The CDR3 runs from the conserved cysteine through the conserved F or W. D genes are given only for firm matches. Some rows have no size entry. The others give once, few or many, or a class for an expanded clone.

cdr3_nt | cdr3_aa | d_call | j_call | v_call | clone_size
TGTGCCAGCAGTTTCGTGGACAGGGGATACGAGCAGTACTTC | CASSFVDRGYEQYF | TRBD1 | TRBJ2-7 | TRBV27 | .
TGCGCCAGCAGTTCCGACAGGTGGAACACTGAAGCTTTCTTT | CASSSDRWNTEAFF | . | TRBJ1-1 | TRBV5-1 | .
TGTGCCAGCAGCACCTCCGGGGCCAACTACGAGCAGTACTTC | CASSTSGANYEQYF | . | TRBJ2-7 | TRBV21-1 | .
TGTGCCAGCAGTTTATTAGTGGGGGAGGGAGAGGTATATACGGAGACCCAGTACTTC | CASSLLVGEGEVYTETQYF | TRBD2 | TRBJ2-5 | TRBV28 | .
TGCGCCAGCAGGACGGGAAATAGCAATCAGCCCCAGCATTTT | CASRTGNSNQPQHF | . | TRBJ1-5 | TRBV10-2 | .
TGTGCCAGCAGCCCTCGAGATCGGCCGGCGGTGCAGGACCAGTACTTC | CASSPRDRPAVQDQYF | . | TRBJ2-5 | TRBV7-9 | .
TGTGCCAGCAGCTCGCGTTTCGATTATTATAGCAATCAGCCCCAGCATTTT | CASSSRFDYYSNQPQHF | . | TRBJ1-5 | TRBV27 | .
TGTGCCAGCAGTTCTACCAACACTAGCGGGAGGCTATCCTACGAGCAGTACTTC | CASSSTNTSGRLSYEQYF | TRBD2 | TRBJ2-7 | TRBV27 | .
TGTGCCAGCATCCGGGAGGGCTACACCTTC | CASIREGYTF | . | TRBJ1-2 | TRBV7-8 | .
TGTGCCAGCAGCTTGGGACTAGCGGTCAGCCATGAGCAGTTCTTC | CASSLGLAVSHEQFF | TRBD2 | TRBJ2-1 | TRBV9 | .
TGTGCCAGCACCCAAGGGGGTTTTGGAGGCAATGAGCAGTTCTTC | CASTQGGFGGNEQFF | . | TRBJ2-1 | TRBV6-1 | .
TGTGCCAGCAGTCCAAACGGAGCGGGGAGCTCCTACAATGAGCAGTTCTTC | CASSPNGAGSSYNEQFF | TRBD2 | TRBJ2-1 | TRBV27 | .
TGTGCCAGCAGTCCCACCCGGGACAGCCGATCCTACGAGCAGTACTTC | CASSPTRDSRSYEQYF | TRBD1 | TRBJ2-7 | TRBV28 | once
TGTGCCACCAGCAGAGCAGCGGGAGCAATGGGGTTTGAGCAGTTCTTC | CATSRAAGAMGFEQFF | TRBD2 | TRBJ2-1 | TRBV15 | .
TGCGCCAGCAGCTTAGGGACTAGCGGGGTCTCCTACGAGCAGTACTTC | CASSLGTSGVSYEQYF | TRBD2 | TRBJ2-7 | TRBV5-1 | .
TGCGCCAGCAGCTTGGTTGGGGATGGGGCCACTGAAGCTTTCTTT | CASSLVGDGATEAFF | . | TRBJ1-1 | TRBV5-1 | .
TGTGCCAGTAGTATCGGGGAAGAGACCCAGTACTTC | CASSIGEETQYF | . | TRBJ2-5 | TRBV19 | .
TGTGCCACACACGCCGGACAGAACACCGGGGAGCTGTTTTTT | CATHAGQNTGELFF | . | TRBJ2-2 | TRBV10-3 | once
TGTGCCAGCAGCCCCCCTAGCGGGAGGGGTGGTGAGCAGTTCTTC | CASSPPSGRGGEQFF | TRBD2 | TRBJ2-1 | TRBV7-9 | .
TGCGCCAGCAGCTCTGACAGGGCTGAAGCTTTCTTT | CASSSDRAEAFF | TRBD1 | TRBJ1-1 | TRBV5-1 | .
TGTGCCAGCAGCTCGCCAGATACGCAGTATTTT | CASSSPDTQYF | . | TRBJ2-3 | TRBV11-1 | .
TGCGCCAGCAGTCACCCGGGGGCCTACTCCTACAATGAGCAGTTCTTC | CASSHPGAYSYNEQFF | . | TRBJ2-1 | TRBV4-1 | .
TGTGCCAGCAGCTCATACAGGGGGGTCTCCTACGAGCAGTACTTC | CASSSYRGVSYEQYF | TRBD1 | TRBJ2-7 | TRBV7-2 | .